The rows below give T cell receptor beta chains drawn from one sample of a study of chemoradiotherapy in HPV16-positive cancers. The data were produced by immunoSEQ multiplex PCR, yet TCRdb's version contains in-frame clones alone and is incomplete. The profile shows 7,000 to 7,500 clones, around nine tenths of them singletons. The sequences come from tumor tissue, collected from a patient who underwent chemoradiotherapy. The receptors shown here come from a human donor with HPV-associated anogenital cancer. Each CDR3 is given with its conserved first and last residue. Fields, in order: clone size, V gene, J gene, D gene, CDR3 protein, CDR3 DNA. D genes are given only for firm matches. Some rows mark clone size as missing; the rest say once, few, many or name a class of expanded clone.

abundance: .
v_gene: TRBV4-1
j_gene: TRBJ1-2
d_gene: .
CDR3aa: CASSQAQGSNYGYTF
CDR3nt: TGCGCCAGCAGCCAGGCGCAGGGCTCTAACTATGGCTACACCTTC

abundance: .
v_gene: TRBV7-9
j_gene: TRBJ1-1
d_gene: .
CDR3aa: CASSSPGESEAFF
CDR3nt: TGTGCCAGCAGCTCCCCCGGGGAGAGTGAAGCTTTCTTT

abundance: .
v_gene: TRBV5-1
j_gene: TRBJ2-7
d_gene: .
CDR3aa: CASSSDGTDSYEQYF
CDR3nt: TGCGCCAGCAGCTCCGATGGAACGGACTCCTACGAGCAGTACTTC

abundance: .
v_gene: TRBV7-2
j_gene: TRBJ2-1
d_gene: TRBD2
CDR3aa: CASSLGSSGSYNEQFF
CDR3nt: TGTGCCAGCAGCTTAGGCTCTAGCGGGAGCTACAATGAGCAGTTCTTC

abundance: .
v_gene: TRBV11-2
j_gene: TRBJ2-4
d_gene: .
CDR3aa: CASSQPQGFKNIQYF
CDR3nt: TGTGCCAGCAGCCAACCTCAGGGGTTTAAAAACATTCAGTACTTC

abundance: few
v_gene: TRBV9
j_gene: TRBJ1-1
d_gene: .
CDR3aa: CASSVTVGTEAFF
CDR3nt: TGTGCCAGCAGCGTAACAGTAGGCACTGAAGCTTTCTTT

abundance: few
v_gene: TRBV7-2
j_gene: TRBJ2-5
d_gene: TRBD1
CDR3aa: CASSVDRAETQYF
CDR3nt: TGTGCCAGCAGCGTTGACAGGGCAGAGACCCAGTACTTC

abundance: .
v_gene: TRBV7-3
j_gene: TRBJ2-2
d_gene: .
CDR3aa: CASSTRGAGELFF
CDR3nt: TGTGCCAGCAGCACCAGGGGTGCCGGGGAGCTGTTTTTT

abundance: .
v_gene: TRBV4-2
j_gene: TRBJ2-5
d_gene: .
CDR3aa: CASSQDTPGETQYF
CDR3nt: TGTGCCAGCAGCCAAGATACGCCCGGGGAGACCCAGTACTTC

abundance: .
v_gene: TRBV6-1
j_gene: TRBJ2-1
d_gene: .
CDR3aa: CASSDAVGTYNEQFF
CDR3nt: TGTGCCAGCAGTGATGCGGTAGGGACCTACAATGAGCAGTTCTTC

abundance: .
v_gene: TRBV2
j_gene: TRBJ2-5
d_gene: TRBD2
CDR3aa: CASSLAGDPVETQYF
CDR3nt: TGTGCCAGCAGCCTAGCGGGAGACCCGGTTGAGACCCAGTACTTC

abundance: .
v_gene: TRBV5-1
j_gene: TRBJ2-3
d_gene: TRBD2
CDR3aa: CASSPRTSGSGDTQYF
CDR3nt: TGCGCCAGCAGCCCACGGACTAGCGGGAGTGGAGATACGCAGTATTTT

abundance: .
v_gene: TRBV29-1
j_gene: TRBJ1-1
d_gene: .
CDR3aa: CSVAEGPRTEAFF
CDR3nt: TGCAGCGTTGCCGAGGGACCGCGAACTGAAGCTTTCTTT

abundance: .
v_gene: TRBV7-9
j_gene: TRBJ2-1
d_gene: .
CDR3aa: CASSLAGGAYNEQFF
CDR3nt: TGTGCCAGCAGCTTAGCGGGGGGAGCCTACAATGAGCAGTTCTTC

abundance: .
v_gene: TRBV7-2
j_gene: TRBJ2-5
d_gene: .
CDR3aa: CASSLVIRETQYF
CDR3nt: TGTGCCAGCAGCTTAGTTATTAGGGAGACCCAGTACTTC

abundance: .
v_gene: TRBV6-1
j_gene: TRBJ2-7
d_gene: .
CDR3aa: CASRGTYLSEQYF
CDR3nt: TGTGCCAGCAGGGGGACATATCTCTCCGAGCAGTACTTC

abundance: .
v_gene: TRBV7-2
j_gene: TRBJ2-1
d_gene: TRBD2
CDR3aa: CASSLAGGSGNEQFF
CDR3nt: TGTGCCAGCAGCTTAGCTGGCGGGAGCGGCAATGAGCAGTTCTTC

abundance: .
v_gene: TRBV15
j_gene: TRBJ2-7
d_gene: TRBD2
CDR3aa: CATSRVGRAYEQYF
CDR3nt: TGTGCCACCAGCAGAGTCGGGAGGGCCTACGAGCAGTACTTC

abundance: .
v_gene: TRBV7-8
j_gene: TRBJ1-2
d_gene: .
CDR3aa: CASSRDRINYGYTF
CDR3nt: TGTGCCAGCAGCCGAGACAGGATAAACTATGGCTACACCTTC

abundance: .
v_gene: TRBV7-3
j_gene: TRBJ2-2
d_gene: .
CDR3aa: CASSLDSSGELFF
CDR3nt: TGTGCCAGCAGCTTAGATTCCTCCGGGGAGCTGTTTTTT